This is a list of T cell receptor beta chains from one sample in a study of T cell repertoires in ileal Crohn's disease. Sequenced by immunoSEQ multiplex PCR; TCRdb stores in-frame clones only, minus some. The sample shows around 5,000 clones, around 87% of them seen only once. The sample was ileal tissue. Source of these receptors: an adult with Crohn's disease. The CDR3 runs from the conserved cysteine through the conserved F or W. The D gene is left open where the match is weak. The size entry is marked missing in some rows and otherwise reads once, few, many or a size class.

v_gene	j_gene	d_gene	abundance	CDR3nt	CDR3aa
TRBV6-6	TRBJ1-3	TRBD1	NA	TGTGCCAGCAGGGAACAGGGGGCGTCTGGAAACACCATATATTTT	CASREQGASGNTIYF
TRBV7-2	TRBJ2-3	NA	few	TGTGCCAGCAGCTTAGCGGGTAGGGGAGCTAGCACAGATACGCAGTATTTT	CASSLAGRGASTDTQYF
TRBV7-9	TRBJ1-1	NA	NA	TGTGCCAGCAGCCCTAGAGGAGGCAGGGCTGAGACTTTCTTT	CASSPRGGRAETFF
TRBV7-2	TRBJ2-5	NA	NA	TGTGCCAGCAGCTCCCCTCTCGAGACCCAGTACTTC	CASSSPLETQYF
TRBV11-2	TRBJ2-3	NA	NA	TGTGCCAGCAGACCGGGACCAAGCACAGATACGCAGTATTTT	CASRPGPSTDTQYF
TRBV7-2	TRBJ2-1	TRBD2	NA	TGTGCCAGCAGCTTAAGAAGCGGGGGCCTTTACAATGAGCAGTTCTTC	CASSLRSGGLYNEQFF
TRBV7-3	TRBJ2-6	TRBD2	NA	TGTGCCAGCAGCTCCGGGACTAGCGGGGAGGCTGGGGCCAACGTCCTGACTTTC	CASSSGTSGEAGANVLTF
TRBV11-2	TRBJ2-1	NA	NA	TGTGCCAGCACTCGGACCACCAATGAGCAGTTCTTC	CASTRTTNEQFF
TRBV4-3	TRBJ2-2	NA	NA	TGCGCCAGCAGCCAAGTAATCGAATCCGGGGAGCTGTTTTTT	CASSQVIESGELFF
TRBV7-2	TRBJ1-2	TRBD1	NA	TGTGCCAGCAGCTTAGATACAGGGGGCGCAGGCTATGGCTACACCTTC	CASSLDTGGAGYGYTF
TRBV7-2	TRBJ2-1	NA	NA	TGTGCCAGCAGCTTGACGATCGCGGCTAGCGTAATAGGGCGTAATGAGCAGTTCTTC	CASSLTIAASVIGRNEQFF
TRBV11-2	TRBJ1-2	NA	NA	TGTGCCAGCAGCTTCTCAGGGGCGCGCGGCTATGGCTACACCTTC	CASSFSGARGYGYTF
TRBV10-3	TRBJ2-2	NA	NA	TGTGCCATCAGTGGGGAGGTGCCGGCGAACACCGGGGAGCTGTTTTTT	CAISGEVPANTGELFF
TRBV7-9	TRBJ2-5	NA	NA	TGTGCCAGCAGGCGGTCCGGGGCCCAAGAGACCCAGTACTTC	CASRRSGAQETQYF
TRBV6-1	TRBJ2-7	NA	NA	TGTGCCAGCAGACCACATGGGGTCGGCGAGCAGTACTTC	CASRPHGVGEQYF
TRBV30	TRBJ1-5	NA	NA	TGTGCCTCGAGGGACCGTTATAGCAATCAGCCCCAGCATTTT	CASRDRYSNQPQHF
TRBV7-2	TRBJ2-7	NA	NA	TGTGCCAGCAGCCGAAGAGAGGGTTTGGGCACCGAGCAGTACTTC	CASSRREGLGTEQYF
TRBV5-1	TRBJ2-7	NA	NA	TGCGCCAGCAGCTTGGCCGGACTGTCCTACGAGCAGTACTTC	CASSLAGLSYEQYF
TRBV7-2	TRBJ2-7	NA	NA	TGTGCCAGCAGCTTAATGACGATCGGTGGCGAGCAGTACTTC	CASSLMTIGGEQYF
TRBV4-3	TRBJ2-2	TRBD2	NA	TGCGCCAGCAGCCAAGACGTAGCGGGAGATGCCGGGGAGCTGTTTTTT	CASSQDVAGDAGELFF
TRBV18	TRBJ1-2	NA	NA	TGTGCCAGCTCACCAGAAAACTATGGCTACACCTTC	CASSPENYGYTF
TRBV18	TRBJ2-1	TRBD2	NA	TGTGCCAGCTCACCCCGGACTAGCGGGACCTCCTACAATGAGCAGTTCTTC	CASSPRTSGTSYNEQFF
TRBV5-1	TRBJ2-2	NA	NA	TGCGCCAGCAGCGGGACGGGACTTGACACCGGGGAGCTGTTTTTT	CASSGTGLDTGELFF
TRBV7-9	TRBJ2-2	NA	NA	TGTGCCAGCACACGCCTAAGGACCTTTGACTCCGGGGAGCTGTTTTTT	CASTRLRTFDSGELFF
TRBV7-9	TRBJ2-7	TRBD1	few	TGTGCCAGCAGCTCAACCGACAGGGGGCCCTACGAGCAGTACTTC	CASSSTDRGPYEQYF
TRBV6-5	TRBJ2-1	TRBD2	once	TGTGCCAGCAGATCGGGACTAGCGGGGAATAGTGAGCAGTTCTTC	CASRSGLAGNSEQFF
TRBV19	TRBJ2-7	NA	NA	TGTGCCAGTGCCGGTGGGTACGAGCAGTACTTC	CASAGGYEQYF
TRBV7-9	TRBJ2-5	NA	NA	TGTGCCAGCAGCTTAGAGTTAAGTCAAGAAGAGACCCAGTACTTC	CASSLELSQEETQYF
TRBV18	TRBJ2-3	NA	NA	TGTGCCAGCTCACCACTCAACAGGGAGCGAGGTACGCAGTATTTT	CASSPLNRERGTQYF
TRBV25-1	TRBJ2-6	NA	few	TGTGCCAGCAGTTGGGGAACTGGGGCCAACGTCCTGACTTTC	CASSWGTGANVLTF
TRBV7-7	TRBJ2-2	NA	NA	TGTGCCAGCAGCTTAGGTGCCACGAACACCGGGGAGCTGTTTTTT	CASSLGATNTGELFF